Presented here are 18 T cell receptor beta chains from one specimen sequenced in a study of T cells in Graves' hyperthyroidism and ophthalmopathy. The source material, RNA transcripts, was used to amplify TCR beta CDR3 regions. First-round RT-PCR of the TCR CDR3 relied on the HTBI primer set. One entry per CDR3 protein results from TCRdb running MiXCR on the multiplex PCR reads. Of 350,000 or so distinct CDR3 sequences in the sample, 15% to 20% were seen once. Sequencing was performed on blood. The receptor source for this set is a woman aged 45-65 years with Graves' hyperthyroidism.

This clonotype occurred a few times. This chain links TRBV18 with TRBJ2-3, with D unresolved. The CDR3 is made up of 14 amino acids. Germline V lookup: CDR1 KGHSH, CDR2 LQKENI. V lost 0 bases to trimming and J lost 6 bases, with 10 bases between them. DNA for the CDR3: TGTGCCAGCTCACCACCATCTAGTATGGATACGCAGTATTTT. Translated, it gives CASSPPSSMDTQYF.

This clonotype was found many times. The V gene is TRBV6-1, the J gene TRBJ2-2, with D unclear. The CDR3 loop spans 16 amino acids. V lost 5 bases and J 0 bases, leaving 13 bases between the germline ends. Germline V lookup: CDR1 MNHNS, CDR2 SASEGT. CDR3 protein: CASSSGFSPNTGELFF. The CDR3 region has the DNA TGTGCCAGCAGTTCCGGTTTTTCACCGAACACCGGGGAGCTGTTTTTT.

This clonotype was detected ten times or more. This chain joins TRBV30 and TRBJ2-7, with unresolved D. V lost 0 bases and J lost 5, with 5 bases in between. The CDR3 sequence is 11 residues long. Germline V gene sequence: CDR1 GTSNPN, CDR2 SVGIG (reference sequence). CDR3 in DNA: TGTGCCTGGAGTGTATCCCACGAGCAGTACTTC. Protein: CAWSVSHEQYF.

This clonotype was counted a single time. The chain is built from TRBV6-1 and TRBJ2-3; tentative D call: TRBD2 (7 bases). This CDR3 contains 15 residues. The V gene lost 7 bases and the J gene lost 3 bases, with 17 bases spanning the gap. CDR1 and CDR2 from the germline V gene are MNHNS and SASEGT. As DNA, the CDR3 is TGTGCCAGCACCAACGGGGGGCTTGGGACAGATACGCAGTATTTT. Translating gives CASTNGGLGTDTQYF.

In this sample, this clonotype turned up a few times. The genes are TRBV7-9 and TRBJ2-7; D is perhaps TRBD2 (6 bases). V was trimmed by 6 bases and J by 2 bases, leaving 11 bases between them. This CDR3 spans 13 amino acids. CDR1 and CDR2 (germline): SEHNR, FQNEAQ (reference sequence). The CDR3: CASSWDSPYEQYF. CDR3 in DNA: TGTGCCAGCAGTTGGGACTCCCCCTACGAGCAGTACTTC.

The chain uses TRBV6-1 and TRBJ1-5; 7 bases map to TRBD1. V lost 6 bases and J lost 7; bases outside the gene matches: 12. Germline loops: CDR1 MNHNS, CDR2 SASEGT. This CDR3 spans 15 amino acids. DNA for the CDR3: TGTGCCAGCAGCCAGACGACAGGGCAGGGACAGCCCCAGCATTTT. Protein sequence: CASSQTTGQGQPQHF.

Remarks on this clonotype: With a much larger clone just one base away, this may be a read error. V is TRBV7-9 and J is TRBJ2-5; D is perhaps TRBD1 (6 bases). CDR3 length: 14 amino acids. Germline lookup yields CDR1 SEHNR and CDR2 FQNEAQ (reference sequence). The ends were cut back, 6 bases at V and 7 bases at J, with 18 bases in the middle. CDR3 nucleotides: TGTGCCAGCAGTCCAACAGGGTTGGGAGTGACCCAGTACTTC. Its protein is CASSPTGLGVTQYF.

This sequence joins TRBV7-9 and TRBJ2-1, with 8 bases that match TRBD1. Germline assignment: CDR1 SEHNR and CDR2 FQNEAQ (reference sequence). Unmatched junction bases numbered 2, after V lost 2 bases and J lost 2 bases. The CDR3 length is 15 residues. In nucleotides, the CDR3 is TGTGCCAGCAGCTTAAGGGGACAGGCCTACAATGAGCAGTTCTTC. Translated, it gives CASSLRGQAYNEQFF.

In this sample, this clonotype turned up a few times. This rearrangement joins TRBV2 to TRBJ1-1; D remains unclear. CDR3 size: 15 residues. Per germline, CDR1 SNHLY and CDR2 FYNNEI. V gave up 4 bases and J gave up 0 bases, with 12 bases separating them. CDR3 amino acids: CASSVGREMNTEAFF. The CDR3 DNA reads as TGTGCCAGCAGTGTAGGCAGAGAAATGAACACTGAAGCTTTCTTT.

This clonotype was counted ten times or more. The chain carries TRBV20-1 and TRBJ2-2; 12 bases map to TRBD2. The V gene end was trimmed by 5 bases and the J gene end by 7 bases; junction bases not matched to a gene: 11. Germline values: CDR1 DFQATT, CDR2 SNEGSKA (reference sequence). This CDR3 has 16 residues. CDR3 residues: CSAEDQTSGSGGELFF. For the CDR3, the DNA is TGCAGTGCTGAGGACCAGACTAGCGGGAGTGGCGGGGAGCTGTTTTTT.

This clonotype has just a few counts. The chain has TRBV11-2 and TRBJ1-4, with D unresolved. V gave up 6 bases and J gave up 3 bases, with 11 bases separating them. The CDR3 has 14 residues. Looked up from germline, CDR1 is SGHAT and CDR2 is FQNNGV. The CDR3 bases are TGTGCCAGCAGTTCTGAGTGGGCTAATGAAAAACTGTTTTTT. The encoded protein is CASSSEWANEKLFF. The whole variable domain, filled in from reference TRBV11-2 and TRBJ1-4, reads EAGVAQSPRYKIIEKRQSVAFWCNPISGHATLYWYQQILGQGPKLLIQFQNNGVVDDSQLPKDRFSAERLKGVDSTLKIQPAKLEDSAVYLCASSSEWANEKLFFGSGTQLSVL.

This clonotype has a handful of counts. The chain joins TRBV29-1 to TRBJ1-4; D is uncertain. Looked up from germline, CDR1 is SQVTM and CDR2 is ANQGSEA. V gave up 7 bases and J gave up 0 bases, with 6 bases separating them. CDR3 length: 12 residues. The CDR3 nucleotides are TGCAGCGGCGGGGCAACTAATGAAAAACTGTTTTTT. Amino acid sequence: CSGGATNEKLFF.

This clonotype was recorded once. A much larger clonotype is one base distant, so this may be a read error. The gene calls are TRBV7-2 and TRBJ1-4, with D possibly being TRBD1 (6 bases). This CDR3 is built from 14 residues. Trimming cost V 5 bases and J 9 bases, with 16 bases left between them. Germline V gene lookup returns CDR1 SGHTA and CDR2 FQGNSA. The CDR3 region is CASSHGQPNKKLFF. In DNA, the CDR3 is TGTGCCAGCAGCCATGGACAGCCCAATAAAAAACTGTTTTTT.

This clonotype was seen a handful of times. V usage is TRBV2 and J usage is TRBJ1-2; 7 nucleotides line up with TRBD1. This CDR3 is 13 amino acids long. Germline CDR1 SNHLY, CDR2 FYNNEI. The V segment lost 9 bases and the J segment 2 bases; nucleotides outside the gene matches: 6. CDR3 in DNA: TGTGCCAGTCGGACAGGAGAAAACTATGGCTACACCTTC. It is translated as CASRTGENYGYTF.

The V call is TRBV28, the J call TRBJ2-6, with TRBD1 identical over 7 bases. The CDR3 loop spans 17 amino acids. The trim removed 7 bases at V and 2 bases at J, leaving 11 bases unmatched. The germline V gene has CDR1 MDHEN and CDR2 SYDVKM. The CDR3 here is CASTSRDSSAGANVLTF. The CDR3 nucleotides read TGTGCCAGCACCTCTAGGGACAGCTCAGCTGGGGCCAACGTCCTGACTTTC.

The rearrangement uses TRBV6-1 and TRBJ2-7, with 7 bases identical to TRBD1. The CDR3 runs 13 residues. After removal of 10 bases from V and 1 base from J, the junction contained 7 bases not matched to a gene. Germline lookup yields CDR1 MNHNS and CDR2 SASEGT. The CDR3, as DNA: TGTGCCACCACTTCGGGACAGTCCTACGAGCAGTACTTC. Amino acid sequence: CATTSGQSYEQYF.

This clonotype was recorded a few times. This chain uses TRBV6-5 with TRBJ2-7; 7 bases fit TRBD1. Germline loops: CDR1 MNHEY, CDR2 SVGAGI. The CDR3 extends over 14 amino acids. The junction had 8 bases not matched to a gene; V was cut back by 7 bases and J by 2 bases. The CDR3 is CASMRAGGAYEQYF. CDR3 DNA: TGTGCCAGCATGCGGGCAGGGGGAGCCTACGAGCAGTACTTC.

The CDR3 nucleotides read TGTGCCAGCAGTTTACAGGGGGCGGTTGACATTCAGTACTTC. Encoded protein: CASSLQGAVDIQYF. The chain carries TRBV28 and TRBJ2-4, with 8 bases matching TRBD1. The J segment lost 8 bases and the V segment lost 2 bases, leaving 5 bases of the junction unmatched. Per germline, CDR1 MDHEN and CDR2 SYDVKM. This CDR3 region has 14 residues. The variable domain in full, with the rest retrieved from reference TRBV28 and TRBJ2-4, is DVKVTQSSRYLVKRTGEKVFLECVQDMDHENMFWYRQDPGLGLRLIYFSYDVKMKEKGDIPEGYSVSREKKERFSLILESASTNQTSMYLCASSLQGAVDIQYFGAGTRLSVL.